This T cell receptor (beta chain) was documented in a study of blood T cell repertoires in COVID-19. CDR1 is MNHEY and CDR2 is SMNVEV in the germline V gene (reference sequence). The CDR3 has 16 residues. With 0 bases removed from V and 13 bases from J, the gap between germline ends came to 21 bases. Assay used: immunoSEQ multiplex PCR; TCRdb lists only in-frame clones, some missing. The table shows 200,000 to 250,000 clones, with 80% to 85% occurring only once. The chain couples TRBV27 to TRBJ1-4, with D perhaps matching TRBD1 (5 bases). This TCR came from a woman in her fifties or sixties with acute or convalescent COVID-19. What was sequenced was peripheral blood. The CDR3 sequence is CASSLSPDPSNRGLFF. DNA of the CDR3: TGTGCCAGCAGTTTATCCCCAGACCCGTCGAATAGGGGACTGTTTTTT.